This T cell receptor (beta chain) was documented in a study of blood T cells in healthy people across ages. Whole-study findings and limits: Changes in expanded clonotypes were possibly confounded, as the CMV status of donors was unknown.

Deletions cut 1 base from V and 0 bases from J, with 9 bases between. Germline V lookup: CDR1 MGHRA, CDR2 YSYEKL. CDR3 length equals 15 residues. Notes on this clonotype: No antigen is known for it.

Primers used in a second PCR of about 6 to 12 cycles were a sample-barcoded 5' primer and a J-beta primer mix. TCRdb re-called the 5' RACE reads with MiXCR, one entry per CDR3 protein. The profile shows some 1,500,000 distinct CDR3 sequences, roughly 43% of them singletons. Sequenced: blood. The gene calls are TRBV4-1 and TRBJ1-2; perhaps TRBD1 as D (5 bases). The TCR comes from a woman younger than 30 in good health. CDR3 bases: TGCGCCAGCAGCCAAGGCAGACAGTCTAACTATGGCTACACCTTC. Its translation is CASSQGRQSNYGYTF.